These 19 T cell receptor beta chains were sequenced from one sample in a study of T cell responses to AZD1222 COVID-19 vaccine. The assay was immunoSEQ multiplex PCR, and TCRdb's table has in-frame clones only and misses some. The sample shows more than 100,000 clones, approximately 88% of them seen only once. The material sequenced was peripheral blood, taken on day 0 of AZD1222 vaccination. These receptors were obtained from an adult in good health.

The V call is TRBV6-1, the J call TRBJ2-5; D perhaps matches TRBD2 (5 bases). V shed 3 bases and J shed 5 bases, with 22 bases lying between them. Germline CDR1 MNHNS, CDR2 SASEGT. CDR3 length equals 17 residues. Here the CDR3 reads CASSDEGRFSLGETQYF. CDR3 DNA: TGTGCCAGCAGTGATGAGGGCAGGTTCTCACTCGGGGAGACCCAGTACTTC.

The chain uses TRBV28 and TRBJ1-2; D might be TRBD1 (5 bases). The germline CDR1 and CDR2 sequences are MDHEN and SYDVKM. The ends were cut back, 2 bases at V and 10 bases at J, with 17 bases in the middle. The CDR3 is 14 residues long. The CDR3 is CASSLALAGRFYTF. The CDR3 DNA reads TGTGCCAGCAGTTTAGCGTTGGCAGGGCGGTTCTACACCTTC.

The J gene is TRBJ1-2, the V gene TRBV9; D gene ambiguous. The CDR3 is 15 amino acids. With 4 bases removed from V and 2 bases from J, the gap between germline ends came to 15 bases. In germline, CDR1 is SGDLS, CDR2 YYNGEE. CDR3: CASSPATARNYGYTF. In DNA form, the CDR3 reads TGTGCCAGCAGCCCCGCCACGGCCCGGAACTATGGCTACACCTTC.

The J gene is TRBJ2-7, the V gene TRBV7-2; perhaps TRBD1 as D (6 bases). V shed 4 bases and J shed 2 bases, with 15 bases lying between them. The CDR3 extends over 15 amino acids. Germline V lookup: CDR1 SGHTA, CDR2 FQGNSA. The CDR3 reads CASSWTGTNPYEQYF. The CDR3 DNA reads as TGTGCCAGCAGCTGGACCGGGACAAATCCCTACGAGCAGTACTTC.

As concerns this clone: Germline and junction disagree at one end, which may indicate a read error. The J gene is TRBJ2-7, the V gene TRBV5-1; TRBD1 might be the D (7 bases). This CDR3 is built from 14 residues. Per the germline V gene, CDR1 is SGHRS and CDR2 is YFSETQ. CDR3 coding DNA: TGCGCCAGCAGCTTGGGACAGGGTCAGGAGGGAGAGAGCTTC. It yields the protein CASSLGQGQEGESF.

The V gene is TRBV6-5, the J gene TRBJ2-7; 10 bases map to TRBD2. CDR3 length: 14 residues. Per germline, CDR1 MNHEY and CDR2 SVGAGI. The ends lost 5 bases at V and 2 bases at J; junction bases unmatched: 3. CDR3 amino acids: CASSRTSGPYEQYF. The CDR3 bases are TGTGCCAGCAGTCGGACTAGCGGACCCTACGAGCAGTACTTC.

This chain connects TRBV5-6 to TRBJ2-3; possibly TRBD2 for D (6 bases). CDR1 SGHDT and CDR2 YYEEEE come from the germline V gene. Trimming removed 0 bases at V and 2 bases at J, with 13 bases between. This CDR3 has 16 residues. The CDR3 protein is CASSLDNGRLTDTQYF. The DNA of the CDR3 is TGTGCCAGCAGCTTGGATAACGGGAGACTCACAGATACGCAGTATTTT.

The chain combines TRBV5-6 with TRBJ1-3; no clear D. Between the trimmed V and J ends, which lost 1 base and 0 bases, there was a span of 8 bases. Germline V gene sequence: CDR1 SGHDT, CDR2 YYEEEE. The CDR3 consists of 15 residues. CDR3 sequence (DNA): TGTGCCAGCAGCTTGAGGGTCGCCTCTGGAAACACCATATATTTT. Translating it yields CASSLRVASGNTIYF.

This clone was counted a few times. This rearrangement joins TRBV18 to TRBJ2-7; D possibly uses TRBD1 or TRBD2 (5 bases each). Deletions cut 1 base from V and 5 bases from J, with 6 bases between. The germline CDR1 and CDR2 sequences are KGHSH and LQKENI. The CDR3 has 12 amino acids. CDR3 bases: TGTGCCAGCTCACCACGGGGACACGAGCAGTACTTC. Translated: CASSPRGHEQYF. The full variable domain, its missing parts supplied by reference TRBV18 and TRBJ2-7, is NAGVMQNPRHLVRRRGQEARLRCSPMKGHSHVYWYRQLPEEGLKFMVYLQKENIIDESGMPKERFSAEFPKEGPSILRIQQVVRGDSAAYFCASSPRGHEQYFGPGTRLTVT.

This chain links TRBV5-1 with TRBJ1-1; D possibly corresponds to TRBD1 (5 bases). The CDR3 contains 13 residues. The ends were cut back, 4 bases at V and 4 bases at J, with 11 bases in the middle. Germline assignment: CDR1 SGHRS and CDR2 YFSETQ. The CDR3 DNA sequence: TGCGCCAGCAGCCTGCAGGGCGTCACTGAAGCTTTCTTT. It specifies CASSLQGVTEAFF.

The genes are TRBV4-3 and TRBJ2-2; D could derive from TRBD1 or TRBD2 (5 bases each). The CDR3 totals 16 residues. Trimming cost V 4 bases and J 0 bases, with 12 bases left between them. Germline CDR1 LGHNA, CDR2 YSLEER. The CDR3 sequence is CASSLGTRANTGELFF. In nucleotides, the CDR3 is TGCGCCAGCAGCCTTGGGACGCGCGCGAACACCGGGGAGCTGTTTTTT.

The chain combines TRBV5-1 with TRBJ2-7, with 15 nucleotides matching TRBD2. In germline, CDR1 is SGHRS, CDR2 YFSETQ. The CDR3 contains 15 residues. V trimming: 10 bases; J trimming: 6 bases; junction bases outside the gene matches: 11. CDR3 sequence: CASGLAGGPQAEQYF. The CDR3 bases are TGCGCCTCCGGACTAGCGGGAGGGCCTCAGGCCGAGCAGTACTTC.

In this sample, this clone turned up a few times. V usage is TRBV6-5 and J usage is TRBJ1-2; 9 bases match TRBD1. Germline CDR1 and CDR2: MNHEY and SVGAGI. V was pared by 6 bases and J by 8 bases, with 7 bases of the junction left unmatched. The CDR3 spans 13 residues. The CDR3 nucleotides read TGTGCCAGCAGCAACAGGGGGCCTTGGGGCTACACCTTC. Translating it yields CASSNRGPWGYTF.

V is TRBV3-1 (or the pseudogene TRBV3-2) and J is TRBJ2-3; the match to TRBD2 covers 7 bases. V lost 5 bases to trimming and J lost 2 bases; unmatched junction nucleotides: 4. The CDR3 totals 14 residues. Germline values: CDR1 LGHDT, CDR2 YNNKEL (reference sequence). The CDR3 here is CASSLAGHTDTQYF. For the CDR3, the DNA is TGTGCCAGCAGCTTAGCGGGTCACACAGATACGCAGTATTTT.

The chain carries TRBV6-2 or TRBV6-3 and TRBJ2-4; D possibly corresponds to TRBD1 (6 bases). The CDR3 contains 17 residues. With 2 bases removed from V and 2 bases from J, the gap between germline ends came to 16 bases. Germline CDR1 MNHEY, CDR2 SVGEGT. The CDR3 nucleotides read TGTGCCAGCAGTTACGTAGACCCAGGGGTTACCAAAAACATTCAGTACTTC. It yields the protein CASSYVDPGVTKNIQYF.

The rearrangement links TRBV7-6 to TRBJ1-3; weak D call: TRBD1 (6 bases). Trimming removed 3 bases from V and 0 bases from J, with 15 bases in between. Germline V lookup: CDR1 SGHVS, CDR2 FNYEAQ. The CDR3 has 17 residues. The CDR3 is CASSLAGGRPSGNTIYF. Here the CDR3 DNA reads TGTGCCAGCAGCTTGGCGGGGGGCAGACCCTCTGGAAACACCATATATTTT. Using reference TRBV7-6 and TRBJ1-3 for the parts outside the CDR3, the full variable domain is GAGVSQSPRYKVTKRGQDVALRCDPISGHVSLYWYRQALGQGPEFLTYFNYEAQQDKSGLPNDRFSAERPEGSISTLTIQRTEQRDSAMYRCASSLAGGRPSGNTIYFGEGSWLTVV.

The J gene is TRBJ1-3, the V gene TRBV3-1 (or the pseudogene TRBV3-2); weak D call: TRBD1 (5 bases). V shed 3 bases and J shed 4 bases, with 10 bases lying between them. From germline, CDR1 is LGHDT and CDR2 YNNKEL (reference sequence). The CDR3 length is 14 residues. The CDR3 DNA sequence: TGTGCCAGCAGCCATGGTGAGGGGGGAAACACCATATATTTT. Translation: CASSHGEGGNTIYF.

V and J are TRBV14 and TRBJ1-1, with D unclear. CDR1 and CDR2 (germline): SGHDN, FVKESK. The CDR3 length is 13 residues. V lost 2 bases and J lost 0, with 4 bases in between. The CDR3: CASSQQLNTEAFF. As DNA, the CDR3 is TGTGCCAGCAGCCAACAGTTGAACACTGAAGCTTTCTTT.

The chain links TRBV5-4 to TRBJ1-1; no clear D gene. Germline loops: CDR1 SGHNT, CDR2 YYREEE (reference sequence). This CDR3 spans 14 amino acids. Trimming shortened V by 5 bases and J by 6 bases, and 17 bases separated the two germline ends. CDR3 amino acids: CASSLNPEGSEAFF. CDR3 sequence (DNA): TGTGCCAGCAGTCTTAATCCCGAAGGCTCTGAAGCTTTCTTT.